This T cell receptor beta chain was sequenced during a study of blood T cells in healthy people across ages. Findings of the study overall: TCR beta diversity tracked closely with naive T cell percentage.

Alongside a J-beta primer mix, a sample-barcoded 5' primer served in a second PCR lasting about 7 to 12 cycles. TCRdb processed the 5' RACE reads anew with MiXCR; each CDR3 protein has one entry. The sample includes over 700,000 distinct CDR3 sequences, 20% to 25% seen only once; the top ten take 9.4%. Looked up from germline, CDR1 is DFQATT and CDR2 is SNEGSKA (reference sequence). The V gene lost 6 bases and the J gene lost 2 bases, with 11 bases spanning the gap. The CDR3 extends over 12 amino acids. The donors, all healthy, were Caucasians living in Russia, aged about 6 to 95. This clonotype was detected only a few times. Its antigen remains unidentified. The sample was also linked to a second study, of T cells of mothers and their children. That publication notes: The donors comprised roughly 6 children and their three healthy Caucasian mothers. Each child contributed approximately 3 million TCR beta CDR3 reads, while each mother contributed over 8 million.

This TCR was sampled from a boy between 10 and 17 years old in good health. This chain links TRBV20-1 with TRBJ2-7; D gene unclear. Sequencing was carried out using blood. The DNA of the CDR3 is TGCAGTGCCAGACCAGGAACCTACGAGCAGTACTTC. Translation: CSARPGTYEQYF.